This TCR beta chain came from a study of blood T cell repertoires in COVID-19. At the level of the study: The United States, Italy and Spain supplied acute and convalescent COVID-19 samples.

Looked up from germline, CDR1 is GTSNPN and CDR2 is SVGIG (reference sequence). CDR3 length: 14 residues. V lost 1 base and J lost 3, with 9 bases in between. As originally analysed: Amplification with reference gene primers provided the estimates of nucleated cell counts. Using immunoSEQ multiplex PCR, the repertoire was profiled, and TCRdb retains in-frame clones only, with some absent. The D gene and trimming were derived from the DNA, and the V and J assignments and clone size from that table. The sample has 260,000 or so clones; 80% to 90% are singletons. The Seattle patients, enrolled during active infection, were followed longitudinally.

The material sequenced was peripheral blood. The gene calls are TRBV30 and TRBJ1-4; perhaps TRBD1 as D (6 bases). The clonotype originates from a woman older than 75 with COVID-19, enrolled during active disease. CDR3 sequence reads: CAWSEGGSNEKLFF. CDR3 nucleotide sequence: TGTGCCTGGAGTGAGGGGGGGTCTAATGAAAAACTGTTTTTT.